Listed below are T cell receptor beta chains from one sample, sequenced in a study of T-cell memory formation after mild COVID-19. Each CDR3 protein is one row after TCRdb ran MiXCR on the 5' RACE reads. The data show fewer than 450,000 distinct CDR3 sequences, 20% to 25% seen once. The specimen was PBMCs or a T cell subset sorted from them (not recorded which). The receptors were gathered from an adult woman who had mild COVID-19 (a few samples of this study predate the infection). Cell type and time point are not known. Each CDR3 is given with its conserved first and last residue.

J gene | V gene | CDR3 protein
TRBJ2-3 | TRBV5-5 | CASSSHLTDTQYF
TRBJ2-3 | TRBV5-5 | CASSLPSAGTGEGDTQYF
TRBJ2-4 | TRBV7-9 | CASSETRTDVGKNIQYF
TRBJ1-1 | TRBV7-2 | CASSRGGYTEAFF
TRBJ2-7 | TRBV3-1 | CASSQGQGTYEQYF
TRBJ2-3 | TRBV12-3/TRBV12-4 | CASRPRGTVTDTQYF
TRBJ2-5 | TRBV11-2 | CASSSPGQGGETQYF
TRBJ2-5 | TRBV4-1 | CASSQVVTETQYF
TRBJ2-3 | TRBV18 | CASSPSTLPDTQYF
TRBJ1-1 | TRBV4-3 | CASSQVQDYTEAFF
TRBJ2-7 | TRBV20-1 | CSARLSGSYEQYF
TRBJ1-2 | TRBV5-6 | CASSHWGLGYGYTF
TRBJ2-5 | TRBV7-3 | CASSSGWGVQETQYF
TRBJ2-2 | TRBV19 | CASSQPRRDTGELFF
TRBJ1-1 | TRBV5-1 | CASSSFGQENTEAFF
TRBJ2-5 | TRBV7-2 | CASSLLTGPQETQYF
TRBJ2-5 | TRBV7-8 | CASSSSRGYEETQYF
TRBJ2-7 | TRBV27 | CASSLQGQKSYEQYF
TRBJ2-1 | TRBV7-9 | CASSESYSSYNEQFF
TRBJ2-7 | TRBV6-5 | CASSYRTLDYEQYF
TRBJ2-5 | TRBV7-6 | CASSLERGKETQYF
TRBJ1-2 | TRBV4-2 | CASSPAGGTKNYGYTF